These T cell receptor beta chains were read from a single sample in a study of monozygotic twins with inflammatory bowel disease. From the 5' RACE reads, TCRdb lists one entry per CDR3 protein and no DNA. Recorded for this sample: about 420,000 distinct CDR3 sequences. Sequencing was carried out using blood. The source is a human donor with ulcerative colitis or Crohn's disease, or a healthy co-twin of an affected twin (not recorded which). CDR3s include the opening cysteine and the closing phenylalanine or tryptophan. The order of the fields is J gene, V gene, CDR3 length, CDR3 protein.

TRBJ2-5	TRBV20-1	13	CSSGVQDEETQYF
TRBJ2-1	TRBV4-1	17	CASSHVERLAGRDEQFF
TRBJ2-3	TRBV5-1	13	CASRRSGTDTQYF
TRBJ2-7	TRBV4-1	15	CASSQSGTTTYEQYF
TRBJ2-7	TRBV7-2	15	CASSPRTGTVDEQYF
TRBJ2-3	TRBV28	15	CASSLGAGGTDTQYF
TRBJ1-5	TRBV7-2	13	CASSSDPAQPQHF
TRBJ2-1	TRBV7-6	17	CASSPPSGTISYNEQFF
TRBJ1-1	TRBV7-2	13	CASSSIRRAEAFF
TRBJ2-2	TRBV27	16	CASSLGTSGDTGELFF
TRBJ2-7	TRBV28	12	CASSQNYYEQYF
TRBJ2-2	TRBV20-1	15	CSAREGGMRTGELFF
TRBJ2-1	TRBV11-2	14	CASSFGHTRDEQFF
TRBJ1-1	TRBV28	15	CASSLASGQVFEAFF
TRBJ2-7	TRBV18	15	CASSPGLAGYYEQYF
TRBJ2-2	TRBV4-1	17	CASSQSPWGASTGELFF